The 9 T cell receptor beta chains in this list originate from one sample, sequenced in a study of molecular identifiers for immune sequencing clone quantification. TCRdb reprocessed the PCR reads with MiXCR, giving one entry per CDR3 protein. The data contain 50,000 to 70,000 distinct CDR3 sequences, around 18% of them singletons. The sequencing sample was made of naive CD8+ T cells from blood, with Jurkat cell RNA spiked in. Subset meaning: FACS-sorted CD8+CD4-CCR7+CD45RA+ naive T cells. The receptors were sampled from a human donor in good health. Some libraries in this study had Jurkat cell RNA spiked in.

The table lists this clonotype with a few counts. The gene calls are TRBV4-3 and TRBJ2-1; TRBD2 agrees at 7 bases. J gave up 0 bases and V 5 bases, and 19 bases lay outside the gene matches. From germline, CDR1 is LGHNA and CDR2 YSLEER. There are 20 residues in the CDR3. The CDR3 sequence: CASSSRDYLGGDPSYNEQFF. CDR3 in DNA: TGCGCCAGCAGCAGTCGGGACTATCTGGGTGGGGACCCCTCCTACAATGAGCAGTTCTTC.

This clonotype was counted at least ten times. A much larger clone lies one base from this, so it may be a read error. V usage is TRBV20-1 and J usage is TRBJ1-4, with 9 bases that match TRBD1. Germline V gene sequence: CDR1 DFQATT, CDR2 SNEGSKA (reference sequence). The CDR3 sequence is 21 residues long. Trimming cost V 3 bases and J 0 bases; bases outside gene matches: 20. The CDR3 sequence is CSARGPSLWTGEVPTNEKLFF. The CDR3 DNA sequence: TGCAGTGCTAGGGGACCCTCTTTGTGGACAGGGGAAGTTCCAACTAATGAAAAACTGTTTTTT.

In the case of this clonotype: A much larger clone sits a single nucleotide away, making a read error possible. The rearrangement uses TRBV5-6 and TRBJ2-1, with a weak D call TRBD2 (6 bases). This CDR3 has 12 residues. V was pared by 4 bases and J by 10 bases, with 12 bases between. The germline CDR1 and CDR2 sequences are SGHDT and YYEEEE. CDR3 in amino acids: CASSPGLVEQFF. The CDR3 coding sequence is TGTGCCAGCAGCCCGGGACTGGTAGAGCAGTTCTTC.

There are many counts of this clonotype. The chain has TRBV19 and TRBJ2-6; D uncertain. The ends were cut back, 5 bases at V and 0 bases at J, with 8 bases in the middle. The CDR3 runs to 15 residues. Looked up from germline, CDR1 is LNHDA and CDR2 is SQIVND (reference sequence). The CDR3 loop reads CASSAIYSGANVLTF. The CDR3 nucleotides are TGTGCCAGTAGTGCCATTTACTCTGGGGCCAACGTCCTGACTTTC. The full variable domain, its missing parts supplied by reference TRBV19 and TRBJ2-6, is DGGITQSPKYLFRKEGQNVTLSCEQNLNHDAMYWYRQDPGQGLRLIYYSQIVNDFQKGDIAEGYSVSREKKESFPLTVTSAQKNPTAFYLCASSAIYSGANVLTFGAGSRLTVL.

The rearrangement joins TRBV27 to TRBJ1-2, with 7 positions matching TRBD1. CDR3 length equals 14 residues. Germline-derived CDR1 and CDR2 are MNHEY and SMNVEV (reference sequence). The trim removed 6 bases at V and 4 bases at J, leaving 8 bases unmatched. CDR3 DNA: TGTGCCAGCAGGTCCGGACAGGACCTCTATGGCTACACCTTC. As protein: CASRSGQDLYGYTF.

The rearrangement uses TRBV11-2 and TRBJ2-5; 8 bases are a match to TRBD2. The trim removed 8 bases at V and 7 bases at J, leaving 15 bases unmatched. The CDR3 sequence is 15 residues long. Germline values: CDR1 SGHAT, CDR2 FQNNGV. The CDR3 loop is CASVEVSGNGWTQYF. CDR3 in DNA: TGTGCCAGCGTCGAAGTTAGCGGGAATGGGTGGACCCAGTACTTC.

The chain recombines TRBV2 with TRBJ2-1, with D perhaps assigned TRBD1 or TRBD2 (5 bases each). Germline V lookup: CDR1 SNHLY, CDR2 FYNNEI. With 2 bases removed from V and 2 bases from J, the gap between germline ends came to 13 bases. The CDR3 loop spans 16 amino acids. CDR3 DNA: TGTGCCAGCAGTGAACTTAGGGACCCCACCTACAATGAGCAGTTCTTC. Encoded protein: CASSELRDPTYNEQFF.

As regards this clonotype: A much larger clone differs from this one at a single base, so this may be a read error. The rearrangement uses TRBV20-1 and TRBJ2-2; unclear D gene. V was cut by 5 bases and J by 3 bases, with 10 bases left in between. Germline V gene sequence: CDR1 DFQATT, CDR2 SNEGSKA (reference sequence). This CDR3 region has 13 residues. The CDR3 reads CSAQLADTGELFF. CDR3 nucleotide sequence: TGCAGTGCTCAACTTGCGGACACCGGGGAGCTGTTTTTT.

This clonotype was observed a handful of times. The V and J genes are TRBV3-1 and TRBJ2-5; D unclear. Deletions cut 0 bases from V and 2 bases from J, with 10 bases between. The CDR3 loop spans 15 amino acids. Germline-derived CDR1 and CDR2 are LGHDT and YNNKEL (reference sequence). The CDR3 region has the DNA TGTGCCAGCAGCCAAGAGTTATGGGCACAAGAGACCCAGTACTTC. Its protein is CASSQELWAQETQYF.